This T cell receptor beta chain stems from a study of blood T cells in healthy people across ages. Looking at the study overall: With template switching, about one barcoded beta molecule was captured per two T cells. Study conclusions and caveats: The study could not conclusively compare naive and antigen-experienced cells, given its unsorted PBMCs. Percentage of naive T cells showed a strong correlation with TCR beta diversity. As age increased, TCR beta diversity per million T cells fell in a roughly linear fashion.

CDR3 size: 16 residues. Trimming removed 0 bases from V and 4 bases from J; junction bases left unmatched: 8. Germline loops: CDR1 GTSNPN, CDR2 SVGIG (reference sequence). On this clonotype itself: The antigen remains unidentified.

Together with a sample-barcoded 5' primer, a J-beta primer mix was included in a second PCR lasting about 6 to 11 cycles. TCRdb itself ran the 5' RACE reads through MiXCR, one entry per CDR3 protein. The top ten clones hold around 23% of a sample with approximately 1,700,000 distinct CDR3 sequences, roughly 43% of them seen once. V is TRBV30 and J is TRBJ2-1, with 8 bases fitting TRBD2. The receptor's source is a human donor in good health. Sequencing used blood. For the CDR3, the DNA is TGTGCCTGGAGTGTATGGGGGTCTAGCGGGTACAATGAGCAGTTCTTC. It specifies CAWSVWGSSGYNEQFF.